This is a list of T cell receptor beta chains from one sample in a study of blood T cells in healthy people across ages. TCRdb re-derived calls from the 5' RACE reads in MiXCR, one entry per CDR3 protein. Of about 720,000 distinct CDR3 sequences listed, 20% to 25% are singletons. These data were likewise used in another study, on T cells of mothers and their children.

The material sequenced was blood. The receptors here all came from a boy aged 5 to 17 in good health. The CDR3 runs from the conserved cysteine through the conserved F or W. Each record gives: V gene, D gene, clone size, J gene, CDR3 protein, CDR3 DNA. A D gene is named only where the DNA matches it firmly. Rows may omit the clone size; those that give it use once, few, many or a size class.

V gene: TRBV7-2
D gene: .
clone size: few
J gene: TRBJ2-7
CDR3 protein: CASSLQGKEQYF
CDR3 DNA: TGTGCCAGCAGCTTGCAGGGGAAGGAGCAGTACTTC

V gene: TRBV4-1
D gene: .
clone size: .
J gene: TRBJ2-5
CDR3 protein: CAPLVAWRPETQYF
CDR3 DNA: TGCGCCCCCTTAGTAGCGTGGAGACCCGAGACCCAGTACTTC

V gene: TRBV12-3/TRBV12-4
D gene: .
clone size: .
J gene: TRBJ1-1
CDR3 protein: CASSWEGAMNTEAFF
CDR3 DNA: TGTGCCAGCAGCTGGGAGGGAGCCATGAACACTGAAGCTTTCTTT

V gene: TRBV4-3
D gene: TRBD1
clone size: many
J gene: TRBJ2-7
CDR3 protein: CASSQGTGSSYEQYF
CDR3 DNA: TGCGCCAGCAGCCAAGGGACAGGGAGCTCCTACGAGCAGTACTTC

V gene: TRBV27
D gene: .
clone size: few
J gene: TRBJ2-7
CDR3 protein: CASTPGLLSYEQYF
CDR3 DNA: TGTGCCAGCACCCCTGGACTGTTGTCCTACGAGCAGTACTTC

V gene: TRBV5-4
D gene: TRBD2
clone size: few
J gene: TRBJ2-1
CDR3 protein: CASSFTAGGNNEQFF
CDR3 DNA: TGTGCCAGCAGCTTTACAGCGGGAGGAAACAATGAGCAGTTCTTC

V gene: TRBV28
D gene: .
clone size: few
J gene: TRBJ1-2
CDR3 protein: CASTSGHYGYTF
CDR3 DNA: TGTGCCAGCACCTCGGGCCACTATGGCTACACCTTC

V gene: TRBV20-1
D gene: .
clone size: .
J gene: TRBJ1-1
CDR3 protein: CSARGTDAMNTEAFF
CDR3 DNA: TGCAGTGCTAGAGGAACAGACGCCATGAACACTGAAGCTTTCTTT

V gene: TRBV7-9
D gene: .
clone size: .
J gene: TRBJ1-5
CDR3 protein: CASSSTHSNQPQHF
CDR3 DNA: TGTGCCAGCAGCTCCACCCACAGCAATCAGCCCCAGCATTTT

V gene: TRBV7-6
D gene: TRBD2
clone size: .
J gene: TRBJ2-1
CDR3 protein: CASSSRGGAKNEQFF
CDR3 DNA: TGTGCCAGCAGCTCCCGCGGGGGGGCCAAGAATGAGCAGTTCTTC

V gene: TRBV15
D gene: .
clone size: few
J gene: TRBJ2-3
CDR3 protein: CATSRDNTQYF
CDR3 DNA: TGTGCCACCAGCAGAGATAATACGCAGTATTTT

V gene: TRBV7-2
D gene: .
clone size: few
J gene: TRBJ1-6
CDR3 protein: CASSFRDRNSPLHF
CDR3 DNA: TGTGCCAGCAGCTTCCGGGACCGAAATTCACCCCTCCACTTT

V gene: TRBV6-2/TRBV6-3
D gene: .
clone size: .
J gene: TRBJ1-2
CDR3 protein: CASSYSRGLYGYTF
CDR3 DNA: TGTGCCAGCAGTTACTCTCGAGGCCTCTATGGCTACACCTTC

V gene: TRBV20-1
D gene: TRBD1
clone size: .
J gene: TRBJ1-4
CDR3 protein: CSARDDRGLNEKLFF
CDR3 DNA: TGCAGTGCTAGAGATGACAGGGGACTGAATGAAAAACTGTTTTTT

V gene: TRBV7-9
D gene: .
clone size: .
J gene: TRBJ2-5
CDR3 protein: CASSFRPGLGNAQETQYF
CDR3 DNA: TGTGCCAGCAGCTTCCGCCCGGGTCTCGGGAATGCCCAAGAGACCCAGTACTTC

V gene: TRBV9
D gene: .
clone size: .
J gene: TRBJ2-7
CDR3 protein: CASSASGGDPYEQYF
CDR3 DNA: TGTGCCAGCAGCGCAAGCGGAGGGGATCCCTACGAGCAGTACTTC

V gene: TRBV20-1
D gene: TRBD2
clone size: .
J gene: TRBJ2-5
CDR3 protein: CSETGTSPNELFF
CDR3 DNA: TGCAGTGAAACCGGGACTAGCCCCAATGAGCTGTTCTTC

V gene: TRBV5-1
D gene: .
clone size: .
J gene: TRBJ1-1
CDR3 protein: CASSLGSQNTEAFF
CDR3 DNA: TGCGCCAGCAGCTTGGGAAGCCAGAACACTGAAGCTTTCTTT

V gene: TRBV7-9
D gene: TRBD2
clone size: .
J gene: TRBJ2-3
CDR3 protein: CASSQTSPRTDTQYF
CDR3 DNA: TGTGCCAGCAGCCAGACTAGCCCACGCACAGATACGCAGTATTTT

V gene: TRBV4-3
D gene: .
clone size: .
J gene: TRBJ2-7
CDR3 protein: CASSQDSTGIIYEQYF
CDR3 DNA: TGCGCCAGCAGCCAAGATTCCACAGGGATTATCTACGAGCAGTACTTC

V gene: TRBV6-1
D gene: .
clone size: .
J gene: TRBJ2-2
CDR3 protein: CASKRGPQVTGELFF
CDR3 DNA: TGTGCCAGCAAAAGGGGACCACAGGTTACCGGGGAGCTGTTTTTT

V gene: TRBV5-4
D gene: .
clone size: few
J gene: TRBJ2-3
CDR3 protein: CASSTNREATQYF
CDR3 DNA: TGTGCCAGCTCCACAAACAGGGAAGCTACGCAGTATTTT

V gene: TRBV20-1
D gene: TRBD2
clone size: .
J gene: TRBJ2-7
CDR3 protein: CSARDLAGDLYEQYF
CDR3 DNA: TGCAGTGCTAGAGATCTAGCGGGAGATCTCTACGAGCAGTACTTC

V gene: TRBV7-2
D gene: .
clone size: few
J gene: TRBJ1-5
CDR3 protein: CASSWRTGNQPQHF
CDR3 DNA: TGTGCCAGCAGCTGGCGGACCGGGAATCAGCCCCAGCATTTT

V gene: TRBV15
D gene: .
clone size: few
J gene: TRBJ1-1
CDR3 protein: CATSRGRGSKAFF
CDR3 DNA: TGTGCCACCAGCAGAGGTCGGGGATCGAAAGCTTTCTTT

V gene: TRBV27
D gene: .
clone size: few
J gene: TRBJ2-5
CDR3 protein: CASSLSRDSWGQETQYF
CDR3 DNA: TGTGCCAGCAGTTTATCGCGGGACAGCTGGGGCCAGGAGACCCAGTACTTC

V gene: TRBV2
D gene: .
clone size: .
J gene: TRBJ2-4
CDR3 protein: CASGGKNIQYF
CDR3 DNA: TGTGCCAGTGGAGGGAAAAACATTCAGTACTTC

V gene: TRBV5-1
D gene: .
clone size: few
J gene: TRBJ2-6
CDR3 protein: CASSAGEPFHSGANVLTF
CDR3 DNA: TGCGCCAGCAGCGCCGGGGAACCTTTTCACTCTGGGGCCAACGTCCTGACTTTC

V gene: TRBV20-1
D gene: .
clone size: .
J gene: TRBJ2-7
CDR3 protein: CSASTARDEQYF
CDR3 DNA: TGCAGTGCCTCAACGGCTCGCGACGAGCAGTACTTC

V gene: TRBV11-2
D gene: .
clone size: many
J gene: TRBJ2-5
CDR3 protein: CASSQNRVQETQYF
CDR3 DNA: TGTGCCAGCAGCCAAAACAGGGTTCAAGAGACCCAGTACTTC

V gene: TRBV7-9
D gene: .
clone size: many
J gene: TRBJ1-4
CDR3 protein: CASSLWTGDEKLFF
CDR3 DNA: TGTGCCAGCAGCCTTTGGACGGGTGACGAAAAACTGTTTTTT

V gene: TRBV7-9
D gene: TRBD1
clone size: .
J gene: TRBJ2-5
CDR3 protein: CASSWTGGKETQYF
CDR3 DNA: TGTGCCAGCAGCTGGACAGGGGGAAAAGAGACCCAGTACTTC

V gene: TRBV20-1
D gene: TRBD1
clone size: .
J gene: TRBJ1-4
CDR3 protein: CSARLWGQGVLDEKLFF
CDR3 DNA: TGCAGTGCTAGACTCTGGGGACAGGGAGTTTTAGATGAAAAACTGTTTTTT

V gene: TRBV29-1
D gene: .
clone size: .
J gene: TRBJ1-2
CDR3 protein: CSVEDSGSYTF
CDR3 DNA: TGCAGCGTTGAGGACAGCGGGAGCTACACCTTC

V gene: TRBV7-2
D gene: TRBD1
clone size: .
J gene: TRBJ1-1
CDR3 protein: CASSRDRGPEAFF
CDR3 DNA: TGTGCCAGCAGTCGGGACAGGGGGCCTGAAGCTTTCTTT

V gene: TRBV3-1
D gene: TRBD2
clone size: .
J gene: TRBJ2-3
CDR3 protein: CASSRPGLDTDTQYF
CDR3 DNA: TGTGCCAGCAGCCGCCCGGGACTAGACACAGATACGCAGTATTTT

V gene: TRBV28
D gene: .
clone size: few
J gene: TRBJ2-7
CDR3 protein: CASSAQGSPGYEQYF
CDR3 DNA: TGTGCCAGCAGTGCCCAAGGCAGTCCTGGGTACGAGCAGTACTTC

V gene: TRBV7-2
D gene: .
clone size: .
J gene: TRBJ2-4
CDR3 protein: CASSLGGGNLGNIQYF
CDR3 DNA: TGTGCCAGCAGCTTAGGAGGGGGTAACCTGGGAAACATTCAGTACTTC

V gene: TRBV10-3
D gene: .
clone size: few
J gene: TRBJ1-2
CDR3 protein: CAISEGANYGYTF
CDR3 DNA: TGTGCCATCAGTGAGGGGGCTAACTATGGCTACACCTTC

V gene: TRBV3-1
D gene: TRBD2
clone size: .
J gene: TRBJ2-5
CDR3 protein: CASSQLSGILSQETQYF
CDR3 DNA: TGTGCCAGCAGCCAACTGAGCGGGATTCTATCCCAAGAGACCCAGTACTTC

V gene: TRBV28
D gene: TRBD2
clone size: few
J gene: TRBJ2-1
CDR3 protein: CASSSFRTSGNSYNEQFF
CDR3 DNA: TGTGCCAGCAGTTCCTTTCGGACTAGCGGGAACTCCTACAATGAGCAGTTCTTC